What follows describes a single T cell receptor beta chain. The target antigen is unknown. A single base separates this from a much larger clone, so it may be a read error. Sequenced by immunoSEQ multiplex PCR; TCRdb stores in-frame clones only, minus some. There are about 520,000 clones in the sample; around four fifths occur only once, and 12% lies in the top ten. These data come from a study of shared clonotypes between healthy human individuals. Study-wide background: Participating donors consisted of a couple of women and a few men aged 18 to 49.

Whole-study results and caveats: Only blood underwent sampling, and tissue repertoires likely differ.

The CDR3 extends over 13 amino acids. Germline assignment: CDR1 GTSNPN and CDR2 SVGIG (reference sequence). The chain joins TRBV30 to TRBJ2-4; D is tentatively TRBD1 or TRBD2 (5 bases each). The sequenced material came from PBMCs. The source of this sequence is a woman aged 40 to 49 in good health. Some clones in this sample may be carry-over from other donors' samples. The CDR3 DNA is TGTGGCTGGAGAAGCCGGGGCGCTAACATTCAGTACTTC. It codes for CGWRSRGANIQYF.